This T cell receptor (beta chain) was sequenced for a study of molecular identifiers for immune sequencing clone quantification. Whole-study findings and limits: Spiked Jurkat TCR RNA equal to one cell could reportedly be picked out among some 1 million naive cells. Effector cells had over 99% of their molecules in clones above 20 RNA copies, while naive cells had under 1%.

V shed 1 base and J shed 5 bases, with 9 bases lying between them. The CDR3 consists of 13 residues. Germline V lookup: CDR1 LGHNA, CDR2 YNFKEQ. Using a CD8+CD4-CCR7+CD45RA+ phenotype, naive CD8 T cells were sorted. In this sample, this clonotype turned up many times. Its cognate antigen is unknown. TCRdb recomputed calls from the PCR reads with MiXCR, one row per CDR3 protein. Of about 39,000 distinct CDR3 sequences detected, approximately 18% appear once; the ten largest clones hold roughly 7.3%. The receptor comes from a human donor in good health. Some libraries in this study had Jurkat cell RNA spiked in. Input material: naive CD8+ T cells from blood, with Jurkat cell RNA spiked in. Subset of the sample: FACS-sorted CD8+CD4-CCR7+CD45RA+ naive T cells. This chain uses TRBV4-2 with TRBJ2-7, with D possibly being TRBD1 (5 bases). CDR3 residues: CASSQGWGDEQYF. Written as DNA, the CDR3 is TGTGCCAGCAGCCAAGGTTGGGGCGACGAGCAGTACTTC.